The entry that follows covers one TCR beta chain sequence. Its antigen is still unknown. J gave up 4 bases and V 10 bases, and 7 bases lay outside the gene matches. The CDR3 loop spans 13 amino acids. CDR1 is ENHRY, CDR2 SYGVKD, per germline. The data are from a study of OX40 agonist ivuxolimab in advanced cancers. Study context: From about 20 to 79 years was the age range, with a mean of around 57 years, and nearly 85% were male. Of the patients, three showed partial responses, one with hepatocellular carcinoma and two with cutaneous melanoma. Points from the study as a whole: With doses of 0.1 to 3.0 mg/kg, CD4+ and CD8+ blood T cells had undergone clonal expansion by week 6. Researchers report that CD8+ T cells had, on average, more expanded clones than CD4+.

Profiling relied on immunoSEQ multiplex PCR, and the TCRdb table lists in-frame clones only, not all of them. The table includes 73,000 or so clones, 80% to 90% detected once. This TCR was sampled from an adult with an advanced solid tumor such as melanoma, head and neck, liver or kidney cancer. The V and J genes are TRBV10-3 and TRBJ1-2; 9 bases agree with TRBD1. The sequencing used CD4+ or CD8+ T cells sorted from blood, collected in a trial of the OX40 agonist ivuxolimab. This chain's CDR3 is CASVQGAGYGYTF. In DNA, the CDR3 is TGTGCCAGCGTACAGGGGGCTGGCTATGGCTACACCTTC.